This TCR beta chain was recovered during a study of CD8 T cells in Susac syndrome. TCR beta sequences were obtained from blood CD8+ and CD4+ T cells. TEMRA cells were enriched by FACS, and CD4+ and CD8+ T cells were negatively isolated. Germline lookup yields CDR1 SGHTA and CDR2 FQGNSA. After removal of 5 bases from V and 7 bases from J, the junction contained 14 bases not matched to a gene. This CDR3 has 16 amino acids. Random hexamers were used to reverse transcribe an amount of about 0.45 to 1 ug RNA. The method of amplification for TCR beta CDR3 was immunoSEQ multiplex PCR, covering 54 Vbeta and 13 Jbeta. TCRdb processed the immunoSEQ multiplex PCR reads anew with MiXCR; each CDR3 protein has one entry. The sample holds 90,000 to 150,000 distinct CDR3 sequences; 85% to 95% are singletons and the top ten take about 0.098%.

The chain links TRBV7-2 to TRBJ2-7; 10 bases agree with TRBD2. This TCR derives from a human donor in good health. Material for sequencing was CD4+ T cells from PBMCs. The CDR3 nucleotides are TGTGCCAGCAGCCCCCGGCTAGCGGGGGCGGCAGGGGAGCAGTACTTC. Protein: CASSPRLAGAAGEQYF.